Following are 8 T cell receptor beta chains from one sample sequenced in a study of cytomegalovirus exposure and HLA in healthy donors. The PCR made use of 60 Vbeta and 13 Jbeta primers. Here immunoSEQ multiplex PCR was the method, and the copy in TCRdb shows in-frame clones only, minus some. The sample consists of 130,000 or so clones, around 80% of them appearing once. The source material was PBMCs. The receptor source for this set is a woman aged 45-60 years in good health and CMV-seropositive.

CDR3 nucleotides: TGCGCCAGCAGCCCGAGGACAGGGCCTGCCTATGGCTACACCTTC. Translated: CASSPRTGPAYGYTF. This chain connects TRBV4-3 to TRBJ1-2; TRBD1 matches 8 bases. Germline values: CDR1 LGHNA, CDR2 YSLEER. The CDR3 sequence is 15 residues long. After removal of 4 bases from V and 4 bases from J, the junction contained 8 bases not matched to a gene.

DNA for the CDR3: TGTGCCAGCGGAGTAGCGGGAGCAGAGACCCAGTACTTC. Residues: CASGVAGAETQYF. The rearrangement uses TRBV7-9 and TRBJ2-5; 9 bases map to TRBD2. Germline V CDR1 and CDR2: SEHNR, FQNEAQ (reference sequence). Trimming took 8 bases from V and 4 from J; bases not matched to a gene: 5. The CDR3 spans 13 residues.

This rearrangement joins TRBV27 to TRBJ1-2; D ambiguous. The CDR3 spans 13 residues. V lost 0 bases and J lost 4, with 6 bases in between. CDR1 MNHEY and CDR2 SMNVEV come from the germline V gene (reference sequence). CDR3 nucleotides: TGTGCCAGCAGTTTATCATCCTCCTATGGCTACACCTTC. Protein sequence: CASSLSSSYGYTF.

V and J are TRBV19 and TRBJ1-2; D not certain. Germline V gives CDR1 LNHDA, CDR2 SQIVND (reference sequence). V lost 3 bases and J 6 bases, leaving 11 bases between the germline ends. There are 13 residues in the CDR3. The CDR3 here is CASSIKHPDGYTF. The CDR3 coding sequence is TGTGCCAGTAGTATCAAACATCCCGATGGCTACACCTTC.

The V call is TRBV7-9, the J call TRBJ1-1, with 7 bases identical to TRBD1. The V gene end was trimmed by 2 bases and the J gene end by 5 bases; junction bases not matched to a gene: 5. The CDR3 spans 14 residues. In germline, CDR1 is SEHNR, CDR2 FQNEAQ (reference sequence). CDR3 sequence: CASSLPTRGTEAFF. CDR3 nucleotides: TGTGCCAGCAGCTTACCGACCAGGGGGACTGAAGCTTTCTTT.

The chain links TRBV4-2 to TRBJ1-4; D not resolved. Between the trimmed V and J ends, which lost 1 base and 7 bases, there was a span of 16 bases. Germline CDR1 LGHNA, CDR2 YNFKEQ. This CDR3 has 16 amino acids. CDR3 region: CASSQGADPRGEKLFF. As DNA, the CDR3 is TGTGCCAGCAGCCAAGGGGCAGACCCCCGGGGTGAAAAACTGTTTTTT.

The chain carries TRBV5-6 and TRBJ2-3; the match to TRBD2 covers 12 bases. The CDR3 has 17 amino acids. Germline trimming cut 0 bases from V and 4 bases from J; bases unmatched to any gene: 6. CDR1 SGHDT and CDR2 YYEEEE come from the germline V gene. DNA for the CDR3: TGTGCCAGCAGCTTGGGGATGACTAGCGGGGGTTCAGATACGCAGTATTTT. Protein sequence: CASSLGMTSGGSDTQYF.

This chain links TRBV14 with TRBJ1-4; D unresolved. Germline CDR1 reads SGHDN; CDR2 reads FVKESK. Trimming took off 4 bases at V and 7 bases at J, with 10 bases between the two ends. The CDR3 has 13 residues. In DNA form, the CDR3 reads TGTGCCAGCAGCCGATCTTTCAGTGAAAAACTGTTTTTT. Its protein product is CASSRSFSEKLFF.